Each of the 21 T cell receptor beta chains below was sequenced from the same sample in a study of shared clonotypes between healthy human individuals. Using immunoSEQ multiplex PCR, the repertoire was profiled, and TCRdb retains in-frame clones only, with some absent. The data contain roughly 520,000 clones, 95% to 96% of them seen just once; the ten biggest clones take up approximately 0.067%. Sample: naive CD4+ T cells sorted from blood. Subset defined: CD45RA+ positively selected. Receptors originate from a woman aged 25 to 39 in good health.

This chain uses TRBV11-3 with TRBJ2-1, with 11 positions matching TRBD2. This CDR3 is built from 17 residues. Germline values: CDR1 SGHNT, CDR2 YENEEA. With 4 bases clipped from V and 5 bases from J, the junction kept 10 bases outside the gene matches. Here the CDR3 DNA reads TGTGCCAGCAGCTCCCCCAGACCGGGACTAGCGGACAATGAGCAGTTCTTC. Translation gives CASSSPRPGLADNEQFF.

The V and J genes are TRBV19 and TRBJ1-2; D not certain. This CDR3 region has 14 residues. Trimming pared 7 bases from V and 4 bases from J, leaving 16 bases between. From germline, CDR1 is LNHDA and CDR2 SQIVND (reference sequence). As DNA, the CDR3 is TGTGCCAGTACCCCATCCAGCTCCGGCTATGGCTACACCTTC. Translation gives CASTPSSSGYGYTF.

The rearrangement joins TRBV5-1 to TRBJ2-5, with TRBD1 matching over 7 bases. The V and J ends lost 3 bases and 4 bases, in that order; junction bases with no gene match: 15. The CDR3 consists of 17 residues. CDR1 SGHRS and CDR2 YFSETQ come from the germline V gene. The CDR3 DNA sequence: TGCGCCAGCAGCTACGACCTGAACAGGGGTGACCTAGAGACCCAGTACTTC. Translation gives CASSYDLNRGDLETQYF.

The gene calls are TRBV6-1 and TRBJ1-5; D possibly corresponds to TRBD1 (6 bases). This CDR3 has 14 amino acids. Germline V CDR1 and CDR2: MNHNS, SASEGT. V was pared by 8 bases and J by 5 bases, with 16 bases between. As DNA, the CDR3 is TGTGCCAGCGAGACACGGACAGCAGATCAGCCCCAGCATTTT. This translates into CASETRTADQPQHF.

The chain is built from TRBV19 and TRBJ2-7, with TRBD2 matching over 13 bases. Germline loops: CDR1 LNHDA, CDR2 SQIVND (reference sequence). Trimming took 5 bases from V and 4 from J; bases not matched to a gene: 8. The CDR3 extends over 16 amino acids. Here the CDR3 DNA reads TGTGCCAGTAGTCCCCGAGGACTAGCGGGAGTTTACGAGCAGTACTTC. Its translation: CASSPRGLAGVYEQYF.

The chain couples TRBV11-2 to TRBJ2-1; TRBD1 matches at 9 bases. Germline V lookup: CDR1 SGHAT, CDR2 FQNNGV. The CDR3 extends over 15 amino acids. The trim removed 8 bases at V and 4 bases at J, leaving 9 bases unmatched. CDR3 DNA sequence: TGTGCCAGCCGTCTGGACAGGGGTTCTTACAATGAGCAGTTCTTC. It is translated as CASRLDRGSYNEQFF.

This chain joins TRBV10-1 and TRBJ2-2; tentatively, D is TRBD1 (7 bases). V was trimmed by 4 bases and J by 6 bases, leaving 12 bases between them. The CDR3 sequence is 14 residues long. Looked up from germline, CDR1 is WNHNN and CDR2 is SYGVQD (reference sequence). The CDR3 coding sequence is TGCGCCAGCAGTGGCGACAGGGAGGCCGGGGAGCTGTTTTTT. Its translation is CASSGDREAGELFF.

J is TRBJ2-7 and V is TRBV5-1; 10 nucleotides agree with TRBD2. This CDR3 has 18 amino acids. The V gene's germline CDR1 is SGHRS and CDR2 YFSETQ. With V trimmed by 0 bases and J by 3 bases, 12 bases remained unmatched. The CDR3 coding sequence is TGCGCCAGCAGCTTGGGGACTAGCGGAACGGTGAGGGACTACGAGCAGTACTTC. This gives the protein CASSLGTSGTVRDYEQYF.

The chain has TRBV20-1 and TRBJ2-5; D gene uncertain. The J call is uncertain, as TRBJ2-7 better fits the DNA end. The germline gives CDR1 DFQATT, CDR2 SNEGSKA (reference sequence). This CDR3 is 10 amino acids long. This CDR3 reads CSVLGNEQYF. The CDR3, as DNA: TGCAGTGTTCTTGGCAACGAGCAGTACTTC.

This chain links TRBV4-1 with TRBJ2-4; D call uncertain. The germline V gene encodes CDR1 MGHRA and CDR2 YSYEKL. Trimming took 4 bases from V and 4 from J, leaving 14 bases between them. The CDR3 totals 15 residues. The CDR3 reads CASSLPRLGKNIQYF. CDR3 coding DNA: TGCGCCAGCAGCCTCCCCCGACTGGGAAAAAACATTCAGTACTTC.

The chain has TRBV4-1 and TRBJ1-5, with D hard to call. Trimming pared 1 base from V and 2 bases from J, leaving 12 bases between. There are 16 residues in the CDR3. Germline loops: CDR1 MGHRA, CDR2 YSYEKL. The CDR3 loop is CASSQVPQDRNQPQHF. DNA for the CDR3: TGCGCCAGCAGCCAAGTTCCCCAGGACCGCAATCAGCCCCAGCATTTT.

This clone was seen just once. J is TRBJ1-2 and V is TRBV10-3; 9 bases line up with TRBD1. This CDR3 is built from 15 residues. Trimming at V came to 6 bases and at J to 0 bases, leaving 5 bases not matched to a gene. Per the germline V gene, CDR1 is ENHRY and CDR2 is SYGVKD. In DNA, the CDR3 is TGTGCCATCAGATCCGGGACAGGGTCTAACTATGGCTACACCTTC. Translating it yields CAIRSGTGSNYGYTF.

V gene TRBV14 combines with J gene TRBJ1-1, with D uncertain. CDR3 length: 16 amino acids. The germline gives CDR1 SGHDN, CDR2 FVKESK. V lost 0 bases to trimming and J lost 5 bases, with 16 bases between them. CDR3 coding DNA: TGTGCCAGCAGCCAAGAAAAGGGCCCCCTTTTAACTGAAGCTTTCTTT. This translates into CASSQEKGPLLTEAFF. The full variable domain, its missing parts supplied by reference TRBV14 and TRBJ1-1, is EAGVTQFPSHSVIEKGQTVTLRCDPISGHDNLYWYRRVMGKEIKFLLHFVKESKQDESGMPNNRFLAERTGGTYSTLKVQPAELEDSGVYFCASSQEKGPLLTEAFFGQGTRLTVV.

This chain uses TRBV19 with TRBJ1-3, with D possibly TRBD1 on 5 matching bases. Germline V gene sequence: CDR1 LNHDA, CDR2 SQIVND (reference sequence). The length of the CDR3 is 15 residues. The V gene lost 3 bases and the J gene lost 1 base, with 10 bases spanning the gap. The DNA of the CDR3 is TGTGCCAGTAGTATCAAAGGGGCTTCTGGAAACACCATATATTTT. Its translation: CASSIKGASGNTIYF.

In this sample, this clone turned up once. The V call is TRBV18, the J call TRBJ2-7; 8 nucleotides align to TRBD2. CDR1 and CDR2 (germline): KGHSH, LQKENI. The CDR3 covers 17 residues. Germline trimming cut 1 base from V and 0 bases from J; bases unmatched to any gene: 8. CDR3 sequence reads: CASSPRAGGGISYEQYF. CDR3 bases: TGTGCCAGCTCACCACGGGCGGGGGGAGGCATCTCCTACGAGCAGTACTTC.

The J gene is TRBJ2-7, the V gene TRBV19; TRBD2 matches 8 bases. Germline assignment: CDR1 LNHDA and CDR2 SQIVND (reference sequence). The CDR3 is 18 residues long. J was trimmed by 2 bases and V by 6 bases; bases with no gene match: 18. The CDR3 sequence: CASSVAARSGSWAYEQYF. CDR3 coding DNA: TGTGCCAGTAGCGTGGCCGCTCGGAGCGGGAGTTGGGCCTACGAGCAGTACTTC.

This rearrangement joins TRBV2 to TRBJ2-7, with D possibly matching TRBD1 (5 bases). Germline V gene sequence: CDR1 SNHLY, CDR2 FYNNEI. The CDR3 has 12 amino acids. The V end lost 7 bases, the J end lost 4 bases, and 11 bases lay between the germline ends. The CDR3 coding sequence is TGTGCCAGCACGACAGCGAAATACGAGCAGTACTTC. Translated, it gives CASTTAKYEQYF. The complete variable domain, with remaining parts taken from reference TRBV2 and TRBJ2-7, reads EPEVTQTPSHQVTQMGQEVILRCVPISNHLYFYWYRQILGQKVEFLVSFYNNEISEKSEIFDDQFSVERPDGSNFTLKIRSTKLEDSAMYFCASTTAKYEQYFGPGTRLTVT.

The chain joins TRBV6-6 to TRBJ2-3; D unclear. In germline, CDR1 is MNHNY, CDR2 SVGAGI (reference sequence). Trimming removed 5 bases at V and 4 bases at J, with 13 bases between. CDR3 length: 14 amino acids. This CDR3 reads CASSPFYNPDTQYF. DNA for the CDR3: TGTGCCAGCAGTCCCTTTTACAACCCAGATACGCAGTATTTT.

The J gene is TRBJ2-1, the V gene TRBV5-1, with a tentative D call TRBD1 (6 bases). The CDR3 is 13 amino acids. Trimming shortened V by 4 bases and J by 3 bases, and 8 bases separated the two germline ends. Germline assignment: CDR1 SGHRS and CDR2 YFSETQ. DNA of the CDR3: TGCGCCAGCAGCCGGGACATCTACAATGAGCAGTTCTTC. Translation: CASSRDIYNEQFF.

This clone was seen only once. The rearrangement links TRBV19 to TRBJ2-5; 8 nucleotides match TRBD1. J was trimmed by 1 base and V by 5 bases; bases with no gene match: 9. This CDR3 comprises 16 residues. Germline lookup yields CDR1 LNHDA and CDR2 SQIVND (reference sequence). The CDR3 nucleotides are TGTGCCAGTAGTCACCCCAGGGACAGGAGCCAAGAGACCCAGTACTTC. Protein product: CASSHPRDRSQETQYF.

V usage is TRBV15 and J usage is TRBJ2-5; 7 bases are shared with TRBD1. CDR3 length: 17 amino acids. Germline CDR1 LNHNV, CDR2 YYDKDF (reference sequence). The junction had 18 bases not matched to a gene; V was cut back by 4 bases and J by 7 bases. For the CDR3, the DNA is TGTGCCACCAGCAAGGGACAGCTGAAATTTAAGAGTCGGACCCAGTACTTC. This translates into CATSKGQLKFKSRTQYF.